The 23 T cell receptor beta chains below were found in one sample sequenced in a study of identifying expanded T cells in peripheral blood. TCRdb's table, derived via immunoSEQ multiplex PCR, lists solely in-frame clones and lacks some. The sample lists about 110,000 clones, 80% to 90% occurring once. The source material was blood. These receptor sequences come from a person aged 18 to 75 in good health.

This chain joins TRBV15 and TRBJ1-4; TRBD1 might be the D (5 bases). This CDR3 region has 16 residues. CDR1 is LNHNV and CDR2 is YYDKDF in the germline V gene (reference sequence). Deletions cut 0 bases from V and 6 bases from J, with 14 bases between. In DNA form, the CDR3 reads TGTGCCACCAGCAGAGATTTGTCCGGGGCACATGAAAAACTGTTTTTT. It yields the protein CATSRDLSGAHEKLFF.

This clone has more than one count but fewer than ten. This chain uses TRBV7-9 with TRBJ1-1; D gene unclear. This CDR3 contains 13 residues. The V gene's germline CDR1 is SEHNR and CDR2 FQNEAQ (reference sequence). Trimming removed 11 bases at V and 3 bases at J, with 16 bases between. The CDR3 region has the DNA TGTGCCCCGAACGGGCCCGAGGACACTGAAGCTTTCTTT. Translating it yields CAPNGPEDTEAFF. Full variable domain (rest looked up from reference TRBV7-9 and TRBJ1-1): DTGVSQNPRHKITKRGQNVTFRCDPISEHNRLYWYRQTLGQGPEFLTYFQNEAQLEKSRLLSDRFSAERPKGSFSTLEIQRTEQGDSAMYLCAPNGPEDTEAFFGQGTRLTVV.

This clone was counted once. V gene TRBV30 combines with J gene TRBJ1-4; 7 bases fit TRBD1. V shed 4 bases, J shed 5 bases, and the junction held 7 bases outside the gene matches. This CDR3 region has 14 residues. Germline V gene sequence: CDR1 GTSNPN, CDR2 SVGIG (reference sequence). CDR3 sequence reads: CAWNRDSRNEKLFF. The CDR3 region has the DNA TGTGCCTGGAATAGGGACAGTCGGAATGAAAAACTGTTTTTT.

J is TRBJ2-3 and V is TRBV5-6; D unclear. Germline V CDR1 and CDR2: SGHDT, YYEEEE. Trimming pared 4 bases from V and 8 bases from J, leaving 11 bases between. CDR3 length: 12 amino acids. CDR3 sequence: CASSPSFGTQYF. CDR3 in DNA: TGTGCCAGCAGCCCAAGTTTTGGTACGCAGTATTTT.

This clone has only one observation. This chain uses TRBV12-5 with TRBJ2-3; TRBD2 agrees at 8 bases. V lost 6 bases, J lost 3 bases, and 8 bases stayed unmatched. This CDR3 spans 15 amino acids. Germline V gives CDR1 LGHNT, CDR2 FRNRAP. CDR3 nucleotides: TGTGCTAGTGGCCCGAGTAGCGGGGCAACAGATACGCAGTATTTT. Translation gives CASGPSSGATDTQYF.

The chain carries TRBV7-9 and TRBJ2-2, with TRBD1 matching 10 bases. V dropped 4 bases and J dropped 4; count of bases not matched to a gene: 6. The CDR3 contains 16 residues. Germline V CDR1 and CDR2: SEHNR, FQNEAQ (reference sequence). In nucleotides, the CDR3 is TGTGCCAGCAGCTGGCCCGGGACAGGGGCCACCGGGGAGCTGTTTTTT. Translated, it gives CASSWPGTGATGELFF.

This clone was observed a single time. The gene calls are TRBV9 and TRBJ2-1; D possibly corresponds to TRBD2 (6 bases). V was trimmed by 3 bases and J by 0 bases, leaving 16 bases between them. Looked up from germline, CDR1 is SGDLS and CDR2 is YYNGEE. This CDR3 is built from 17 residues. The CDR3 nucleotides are TGTGCCAGCAGCGCCCAAAGTGGGGGGAGCTCCTACAATGAGCAGTTCTTC. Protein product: CASSAQSGGSSYNEQFF.

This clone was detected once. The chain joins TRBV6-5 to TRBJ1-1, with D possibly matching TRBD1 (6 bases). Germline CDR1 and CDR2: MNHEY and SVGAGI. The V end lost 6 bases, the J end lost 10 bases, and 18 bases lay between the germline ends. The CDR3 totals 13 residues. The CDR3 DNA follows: TGTGCCAGCAGCACAGTAGGGGGGCTTCGAGCTTTCTTT. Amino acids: CASSTVGGLRAFF.

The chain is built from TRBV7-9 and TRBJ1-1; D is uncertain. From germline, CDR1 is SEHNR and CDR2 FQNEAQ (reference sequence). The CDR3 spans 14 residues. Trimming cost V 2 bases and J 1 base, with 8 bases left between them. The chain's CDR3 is CASSLMLGNTEAFF. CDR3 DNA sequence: TGTGCCAGCAGCTTAATGTTGGGGAACACTGAAGCTTTCTTT.

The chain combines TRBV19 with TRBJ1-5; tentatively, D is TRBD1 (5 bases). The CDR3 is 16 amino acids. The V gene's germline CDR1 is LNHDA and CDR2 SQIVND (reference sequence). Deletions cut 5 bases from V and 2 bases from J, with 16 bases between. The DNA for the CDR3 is TGTGCCAGTAGTGGCTCGGGACGGAGTGGCAATCAGCCCCAGCATTTT. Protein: CASSGSGRSGNQPQHF.

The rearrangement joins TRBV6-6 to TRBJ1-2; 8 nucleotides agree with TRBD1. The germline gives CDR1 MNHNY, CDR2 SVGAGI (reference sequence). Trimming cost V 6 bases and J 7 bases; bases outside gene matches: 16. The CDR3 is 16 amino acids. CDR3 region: CASSLLQGAFSFGYTF. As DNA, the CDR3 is TGTGCCAGCAGCCTACTTCAGGGGGCTTTTAGCTTTGGCTACACCTTC.

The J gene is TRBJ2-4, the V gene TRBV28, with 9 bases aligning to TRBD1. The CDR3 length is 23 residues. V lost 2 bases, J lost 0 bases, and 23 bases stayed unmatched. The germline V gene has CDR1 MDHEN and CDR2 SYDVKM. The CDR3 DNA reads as TGTGCCAGCAGTTTAAATTATCACAGGACGGACAGGGGACTCCTCCTAGCCAAAAACATTCAGTACTTC. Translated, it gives CASSLNYHRTDRGLLLAKNIQYF.

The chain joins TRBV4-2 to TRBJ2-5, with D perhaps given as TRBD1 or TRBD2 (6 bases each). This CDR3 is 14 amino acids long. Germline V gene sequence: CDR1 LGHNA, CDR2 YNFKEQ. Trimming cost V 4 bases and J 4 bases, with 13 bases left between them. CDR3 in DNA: TGTGCCAGCAGCCGGGAGGACAGTGGAGAGACCCAGTACTTC. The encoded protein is CASSREDSGETQYF.

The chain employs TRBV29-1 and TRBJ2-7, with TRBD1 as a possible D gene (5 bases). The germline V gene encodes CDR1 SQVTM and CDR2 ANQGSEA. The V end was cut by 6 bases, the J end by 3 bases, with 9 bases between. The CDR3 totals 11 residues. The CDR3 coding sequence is TGCAGCGTACAGGAAAACTACGAGCAGTACTTC. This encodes CSVQENYEQYF.

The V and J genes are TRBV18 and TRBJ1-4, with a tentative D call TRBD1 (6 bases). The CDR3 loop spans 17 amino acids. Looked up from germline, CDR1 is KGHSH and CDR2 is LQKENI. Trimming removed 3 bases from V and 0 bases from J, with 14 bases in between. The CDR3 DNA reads TGTGCCAGCTCACCTCCGCGGGGGCTTGCAACTAATGAAAAACTGTTTTTT. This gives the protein CASSPPRGLATNEKLFF.

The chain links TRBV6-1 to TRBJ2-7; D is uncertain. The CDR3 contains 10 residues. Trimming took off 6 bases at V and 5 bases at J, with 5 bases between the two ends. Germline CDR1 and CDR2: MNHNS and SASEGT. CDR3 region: CASSRDEQYF. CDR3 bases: TGTGCCAGCAGCCGCGACGAGCAGTACTTC.

CDR3 protein: CASSLGYNEQYF. CDR3 nucleotide sequence: TGTGCCAGCAGCTTAGGGTACAACGAGCAGTACTTC. The V call is TRBV7-9, the J call TRBJ2-7; the D is unclear. Trimming removed 1 base from V and 5 bases from J, with 6 bases in between. CDR3 size: 12 residues. Germline V gene lookup returns CDR1 SEHNR and CDR2 FQNEAQ (reference sequence).

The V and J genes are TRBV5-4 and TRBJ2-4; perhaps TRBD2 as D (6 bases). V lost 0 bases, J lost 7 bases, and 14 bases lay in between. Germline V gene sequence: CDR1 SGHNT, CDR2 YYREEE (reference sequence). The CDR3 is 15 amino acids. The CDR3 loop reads CASSLAGDSGNIQYF. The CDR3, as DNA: TGTGCCAGCAGCTTGGCTGGAGATAGCGGCAACATTCAGTACTTC. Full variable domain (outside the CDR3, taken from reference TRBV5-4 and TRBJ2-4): ETGVTQSPTHLIKTRGQQVTLRCSSQSGHNTVSWYQQALGQGPQFIFQYYREEENGRGNFPPRFSGLQFPNYSSELNVNALELDDSALYLCASSLAGDSGNIQYFGAGTRLSVL.

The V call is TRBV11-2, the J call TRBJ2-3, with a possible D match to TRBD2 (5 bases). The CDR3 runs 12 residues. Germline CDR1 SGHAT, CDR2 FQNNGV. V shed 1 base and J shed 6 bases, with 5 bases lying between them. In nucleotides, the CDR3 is TGTGCCAGCAGCTTAGGGAGGGATACGCAGTATTTT. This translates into CASSLGRDTQYF. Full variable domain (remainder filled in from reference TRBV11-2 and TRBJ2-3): EAGVAQSPRYKIIEKRQSVAFWCNPISGHATLYWYQQILGQGPKLLIQFQNNGVVDDSQLPKDRFSAERLKGVDSTLKIQPAKLEDSAVYLCASSLGRDTQYFGPGTRLTVL.

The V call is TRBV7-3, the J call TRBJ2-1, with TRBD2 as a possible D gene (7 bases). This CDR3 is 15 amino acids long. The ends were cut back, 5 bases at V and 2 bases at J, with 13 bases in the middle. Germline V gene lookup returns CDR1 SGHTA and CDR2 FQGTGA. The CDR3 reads CASSLLGGPYNEQFF. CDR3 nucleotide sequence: TGTGCCAGCAGCCTATTGGGGGGGCCCTACAATGAGCAGTTCTTC.

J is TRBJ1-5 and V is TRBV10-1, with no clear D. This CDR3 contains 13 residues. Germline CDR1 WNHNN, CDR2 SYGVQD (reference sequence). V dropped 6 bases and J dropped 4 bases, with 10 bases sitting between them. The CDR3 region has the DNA TGCGCCAGCAGCGCGGGTCCTAATCAGCCCCAGCATTTT. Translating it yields CASSAGPNQPQHF.

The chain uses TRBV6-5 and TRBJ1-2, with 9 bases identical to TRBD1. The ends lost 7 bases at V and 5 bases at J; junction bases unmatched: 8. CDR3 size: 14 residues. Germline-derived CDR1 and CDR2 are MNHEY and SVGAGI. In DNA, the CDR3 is TGTGCCAGCACAGACCGGGACAGGGTATATGGCTACACCTTC. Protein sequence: CASTDRDRVYGYTF.

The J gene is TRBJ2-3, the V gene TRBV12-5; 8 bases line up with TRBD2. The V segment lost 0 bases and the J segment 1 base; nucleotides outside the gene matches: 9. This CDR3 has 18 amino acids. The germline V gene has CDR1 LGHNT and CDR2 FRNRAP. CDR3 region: CASGLVMDGRGGTDTQYF. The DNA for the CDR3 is TGTGCTAGTGGTTTGGTAATGGATGGGCGGGGGGGCACAGATACGCAGTATTTT.